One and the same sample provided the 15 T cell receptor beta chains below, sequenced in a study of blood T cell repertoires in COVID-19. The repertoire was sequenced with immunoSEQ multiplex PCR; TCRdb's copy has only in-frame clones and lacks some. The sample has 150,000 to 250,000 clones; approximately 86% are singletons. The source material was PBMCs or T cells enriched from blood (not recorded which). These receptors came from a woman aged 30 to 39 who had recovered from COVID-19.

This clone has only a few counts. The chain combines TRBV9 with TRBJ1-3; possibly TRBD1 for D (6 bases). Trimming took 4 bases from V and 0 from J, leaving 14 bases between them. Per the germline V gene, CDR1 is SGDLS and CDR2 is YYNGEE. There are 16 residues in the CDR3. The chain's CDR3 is CASSPRGASSGNTIYF. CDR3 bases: TGTGCCAGCAGCCCGCGGGGGGCAAGCTCTGGAAACACCATATATTTT.

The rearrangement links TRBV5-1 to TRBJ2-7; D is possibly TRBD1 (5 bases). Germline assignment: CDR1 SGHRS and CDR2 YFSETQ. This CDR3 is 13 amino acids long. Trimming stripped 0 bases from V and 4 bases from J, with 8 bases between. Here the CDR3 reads CASSLGGRYEQYF. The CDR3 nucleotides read TGCGCCAGCAGCTTGGGGGGCCGGTACGAGCAGTACTTC.

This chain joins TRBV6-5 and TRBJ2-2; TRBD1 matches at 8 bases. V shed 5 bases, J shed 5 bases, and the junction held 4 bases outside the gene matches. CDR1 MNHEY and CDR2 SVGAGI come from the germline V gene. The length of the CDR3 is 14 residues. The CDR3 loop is CASSKTGGTGELFF. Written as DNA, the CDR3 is TGTGCCAGCAGTAAAACAGGGGGAACCGGGGAGCTGTTTTTT.

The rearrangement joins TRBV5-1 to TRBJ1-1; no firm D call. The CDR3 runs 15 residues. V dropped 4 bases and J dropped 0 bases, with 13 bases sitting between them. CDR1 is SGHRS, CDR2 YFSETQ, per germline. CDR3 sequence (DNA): TGCGCCAGCAGCCCCAAGGCGGGCCTGAACACTGAAGCTTTCTTT. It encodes CASSPKAGLNTEAFF.

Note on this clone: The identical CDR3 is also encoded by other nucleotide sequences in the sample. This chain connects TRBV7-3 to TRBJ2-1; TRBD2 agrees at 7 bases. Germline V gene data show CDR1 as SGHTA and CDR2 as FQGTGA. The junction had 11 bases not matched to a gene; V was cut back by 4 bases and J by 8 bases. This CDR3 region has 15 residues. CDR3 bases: TGTGCCAGCAGCTCTCGGACTAGTGGTCGGGATGAGCAGTTCTTC. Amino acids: CASSSRTSGRDEQFF.

The CDR3 is CSASSGQIMADTQYF. CDR3 bases: TGCAGTGCTAGTAGCGGCCAGATCATGGCAGATACGCAGTATTTT. V is TRBV20-1 and J is TRBJ2-3, with D maybe TRBD2 (6 bases). V was clipped by 3 bases and J by 4 bases, with 17 bases between them. The CDR3 extends over 15 amino acids. Germline CDR1 reads DFQATT; CDR2 reads SNEGSKA (reference sequence).

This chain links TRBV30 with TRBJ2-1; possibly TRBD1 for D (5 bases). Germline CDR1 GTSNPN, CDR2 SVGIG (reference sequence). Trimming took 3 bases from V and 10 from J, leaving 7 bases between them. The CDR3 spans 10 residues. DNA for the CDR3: TGTGCCTGGAGCACAGGCGAGCAGTTCTTC. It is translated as CAWSTGEQFF.

The CDR3 coding sequence is TGCGCCAGCAGCCAAGGCGTGGCGGGGACTAGTTTGATTGAGCAGTTCTTC. Translated: CASSQGVAGTSLIEQFF. V usage is TRBV4-3 and J usage is TRBJ2-1; 8 nucleotides line up with TRBD2. The CDR3 spans 17 residues. V was clipped by 1 base and J by 9 bases; unmatched bases: 14. The germline V gene has CDR1 LGHNA and CDR2 YSLEER.

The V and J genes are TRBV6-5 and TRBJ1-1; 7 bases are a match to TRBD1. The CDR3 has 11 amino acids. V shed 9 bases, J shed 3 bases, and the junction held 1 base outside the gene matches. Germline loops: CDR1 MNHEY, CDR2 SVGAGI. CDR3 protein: CASTGDTEAFF. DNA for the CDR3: TGTGCCAGTACAGGGGACACTGAAGCTTTCTTT.

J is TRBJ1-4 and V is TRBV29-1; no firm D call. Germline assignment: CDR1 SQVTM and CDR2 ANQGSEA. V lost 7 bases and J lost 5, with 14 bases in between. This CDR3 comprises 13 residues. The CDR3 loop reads CSAVGIENEKLFF. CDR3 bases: TGCAGCGCCGTGGGCATCGAAAATGAAAAACTGTTTTTT.

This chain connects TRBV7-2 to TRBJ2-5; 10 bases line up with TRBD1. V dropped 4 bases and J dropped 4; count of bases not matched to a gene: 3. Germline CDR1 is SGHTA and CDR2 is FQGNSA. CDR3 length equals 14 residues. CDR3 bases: TGTGCCAGCAGCTCGACAGGGGGCTCAGAGACCCAGTACTTC. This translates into CASSSTGGSETQYF. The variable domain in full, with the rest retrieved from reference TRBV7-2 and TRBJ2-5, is GAGVSQSPSNKVTEKGKDVELRCDPISGHTALYWYRQSLGQGLEFLIYFQGNSAPDKSGLPSDRFSAERTGGSVSTLTIQRTQQEDSAVYLCASSSTGGSETQYFGPGTRLLVL.

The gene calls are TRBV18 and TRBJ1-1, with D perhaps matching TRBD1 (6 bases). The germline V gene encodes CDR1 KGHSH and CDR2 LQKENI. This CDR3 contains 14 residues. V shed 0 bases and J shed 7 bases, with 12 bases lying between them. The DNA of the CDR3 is TGTGCCAGCTCACCACCTGCAGGGGCCGGTGAAGCTTTCTTT. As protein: CASSPPAGAGEAFF.

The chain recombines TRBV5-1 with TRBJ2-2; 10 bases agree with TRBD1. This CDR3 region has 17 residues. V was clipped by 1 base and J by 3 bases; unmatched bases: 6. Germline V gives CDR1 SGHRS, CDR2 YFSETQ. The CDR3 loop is CASSLLTGTGDTGELFF. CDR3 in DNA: TGCGCCAGCAGCTTGTTAACCGGGACAGGGGACACCGGGGAGCTGTTTTTT.

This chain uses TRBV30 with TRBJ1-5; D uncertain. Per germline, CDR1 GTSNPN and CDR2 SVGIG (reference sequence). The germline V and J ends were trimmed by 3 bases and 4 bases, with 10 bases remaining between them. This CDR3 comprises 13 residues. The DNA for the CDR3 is TGTGCCTGGAGCTCCACGGGGAATCAGCCCCAGCATTTT. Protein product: CAWSSTGNQPQHF.

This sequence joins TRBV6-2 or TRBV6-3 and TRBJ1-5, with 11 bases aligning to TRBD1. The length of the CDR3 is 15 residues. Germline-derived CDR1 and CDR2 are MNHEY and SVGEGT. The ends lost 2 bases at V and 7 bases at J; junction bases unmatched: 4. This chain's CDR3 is CASSYGQGARQPQHF. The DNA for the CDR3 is TGTGCCAGCAGTTACGGACAGGGGGCACGCCAGCCCCAGCATTTT.